This T cell receptor beta chain was sequenced during a study of response to subunit inactivated influenza vaccine. Germline CDR1 and CDR2: SGHTA and FQGNSA. The V gene lost 4 bases and the J gene lost 4 bases, with 5 bases spanning the gap. The CDR3 contains 11 residues. On this clonotype: Its specificity is unknown.

Whole-study findings and limits: The authors proposed limited new T cell recruitment per seasonal influenza vaccination.

Each CDR3 protein gets one entry after TCRdb re-called the RT-PCR reads with MiXCR. Found here are 250,000 to 350,000 distinct CDR3 sequences, around 20% of them singletons; the top ten hold approximately 10%. Source: PBMCs from blood, taken 21 months after vaccination. The chain employs TRBV7-2 and TRBJ2-7; D unclear. The origin of this receptor is a man aged 45 to 75 who received an inactivated influenza vaccine. Written as DNA, the CDR3 is TGTGCCAGCAGCTCTATTTACGAGCAGTACTTC. It specifies CASSSIYEQYF.